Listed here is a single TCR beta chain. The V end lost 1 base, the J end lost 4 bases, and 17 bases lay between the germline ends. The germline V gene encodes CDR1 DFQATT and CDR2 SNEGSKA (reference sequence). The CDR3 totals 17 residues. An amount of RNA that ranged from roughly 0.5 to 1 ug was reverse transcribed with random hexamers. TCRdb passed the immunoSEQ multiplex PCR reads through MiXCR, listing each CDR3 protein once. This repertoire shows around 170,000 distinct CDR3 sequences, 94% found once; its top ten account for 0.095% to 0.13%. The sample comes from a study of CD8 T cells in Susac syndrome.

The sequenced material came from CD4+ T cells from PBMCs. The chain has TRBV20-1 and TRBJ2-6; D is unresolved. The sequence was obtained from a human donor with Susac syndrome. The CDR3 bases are TGCAGTGCTAGAGGGAACCCGGAAGTTCTAGGGGCCAACGTCCTGACTTTC. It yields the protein CSARGNPEVLGANVLTF.